This entry is about one T cell receptor (beta chain). Its antigen is unknown. TCR beta VDJ and CDR3 profiling used genomic DNA as template. TCRdb fed the reads into MiXCR, producing one record per CDR3 protein. The data contain some 64,000 distinct CDR3 sequences, 45% to 70% of them singletons. This specimen belongs to a study of CD8+CD57+ T cells in acquired aplastic anemia. Study-level findings and limits: Patients had twenty-nine CD8+ CDR3 sequences in common with controls (the shared set).

The V and J ends lost 6 bases and 5 bases respectively, with 13 bases between them. The CDR3 runs to 12 residues. Looked up from germline, CDR1 is SQVTM and CDR2 is ANQGSEA. The clonotype comes from a human donor in good health, serving as a control. V usage is TRBV29-1 and J usage is TRBJ2-5; weak D call: TRBD1 (6 bases). Sequenced sample: sorted CD4+, CD8+, or CD8+CD57+ T cells (not recorded which) from PBMCs. CDR3 residues: CSVVGGFETQYF. CDR3 nucleotide sequence: TGCAGCGTGGTAGGGGGTTTTGAGACCCAGTACTTC.